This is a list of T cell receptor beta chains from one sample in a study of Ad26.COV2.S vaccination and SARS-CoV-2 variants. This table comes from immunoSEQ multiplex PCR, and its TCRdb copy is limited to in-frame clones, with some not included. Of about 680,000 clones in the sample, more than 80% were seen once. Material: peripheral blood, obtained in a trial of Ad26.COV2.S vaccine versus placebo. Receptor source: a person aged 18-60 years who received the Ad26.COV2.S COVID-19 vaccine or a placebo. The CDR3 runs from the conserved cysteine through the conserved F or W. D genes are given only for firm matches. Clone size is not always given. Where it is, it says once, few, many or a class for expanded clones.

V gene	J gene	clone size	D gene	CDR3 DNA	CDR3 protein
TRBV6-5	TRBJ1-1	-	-	TGTGCCAGTATTGCATCAGGTGAAGCTTTCTTT	CASIASGEAFF
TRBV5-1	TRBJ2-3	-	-	TGCGCCAGCAGCTTGTTGCGGAGCACAGATACGCAGTATTTT	CASSLLRSTDTQYF
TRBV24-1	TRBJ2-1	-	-	TGTGCCACCAGTGATATTTTGCGCGAGCAGTTCTTC	CATSDILREQFF
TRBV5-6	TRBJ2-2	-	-	TGTGCCAGCAGCCCGGCTAGAGGAGGGATCACCGGGGAGCTGTTTTTT	CASSPARGGITGELFF
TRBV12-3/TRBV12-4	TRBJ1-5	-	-	TGTGCCAGCAGCGGAGGGTTTCAGCCCCAGCATTTT	CASSGGFQPQHF
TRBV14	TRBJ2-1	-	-	TGTGCCAGCAGCACCAGGGGAAGCGTATTAAATGAGCAGTTCTTC	CASSTRGSVLNEQFF
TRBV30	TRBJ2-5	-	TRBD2	TGTGCCTGGAGGGCTAGCGGGGAGACCCAGTACTTC	CAWRASGETQYF
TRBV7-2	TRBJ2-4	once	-	TGTGCCAGCAGCTTAGCGGGACACATTCAGTACTTC	CASSLAGHIQYF
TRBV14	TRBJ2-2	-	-	TGTGCCAGCAGCCTCTTGGACAGGAACACCGGGGAGCTGTTTTTT	CASSLLDRNTGELFF
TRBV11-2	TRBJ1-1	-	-	TGTGCCAGCAGCCTGGGGGTGGGGGCGAACACTGAAGCTTTCTTT	CASSLGVGANTEAFF
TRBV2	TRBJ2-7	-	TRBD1	TGTGCCAGCAGTGCAAGGACAGGGGGCGGCTACGAGCAGTACTTC	CASSARTGGGYEQYF
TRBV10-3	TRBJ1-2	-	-	TGTGCCATCAGTGAGGACAGATATGGCTACACCTTC	CAISEDRYGYTF
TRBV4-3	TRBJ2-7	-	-	TGCGCCAGCAGCCAAGATTTACCCGTCCCCTACGAGCAGTACTTC	CASSQDLPVPYEQYF
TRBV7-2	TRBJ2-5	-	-	TGTGCCAGCAGCTTACGGGGTTTTGAGACCCAGTACTTC	CASSLRGFETQYF
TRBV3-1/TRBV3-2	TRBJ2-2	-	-	TGTGCCAGCAGCCAAAGCCTAGCGAACACCGGGGAGCTGTTTTTT	CASSQSLANTGELFF
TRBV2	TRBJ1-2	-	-	TGTGCCAGCAGTGACGGGGGCTACACCTTC	CASSDGGYTF
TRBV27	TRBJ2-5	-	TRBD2	TGTGCCAGCCGGCTAGCGGGAAGGTTGTCGGAGACCCAGTACTTC	CASRLAGRLSETQYF
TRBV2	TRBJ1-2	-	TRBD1	TGTGCCAGCAGATCCTCAGGGGGTGATGGCTACACCTTC	CASRSSGGDGYTF
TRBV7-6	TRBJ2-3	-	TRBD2	TGTGCCAGCAGCTTATTGGCGGGGGGGTACACAGATACGCAGTATTTT	CASSLLAGGYTDTQYF
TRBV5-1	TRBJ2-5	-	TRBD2	TGCGCCAGCAGCTTGGAGTCTAGCGGGGGGGCCTCCCAAGAGACCCAGTACTTC	CASSLESSGGASQETQYF
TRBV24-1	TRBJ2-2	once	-	TGTGCCACCAGTGATCCCTTGACGACCCCGACTGGGCTGTTTTTT	CATSDPLTTPTGLFF
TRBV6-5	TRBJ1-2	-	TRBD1	TGTGCCAGCAGTTACTACCCCCCGGGACAGGTCGATGGCTACACCTTC	CASSYYPPGQVDGYTF
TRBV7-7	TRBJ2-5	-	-	TGTGCCAGCAGCCGGGGAGGCCACGAGACCCAGTACTTC	CASSRGGHETQYF
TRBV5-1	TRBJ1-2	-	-	TGCGCCAGCAGCTTAGGATGGCAGACATATGGCTACACCTTC	CASSLGWQTYGYTF
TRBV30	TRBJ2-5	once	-	TGTGCCTGGACGTCGCGGGGGCCCGAGACCCAGTACTTC	CAWTSRGPETQYF
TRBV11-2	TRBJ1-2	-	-	TGTGCCAGCAGCTTAGGCCCCGGTCGGGGGGACTATGGCTACACCTTC	CASSLGPGRGDYGYTF
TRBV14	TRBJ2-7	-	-	TGTGCCAGCAGCCATTTCGAGCGGGCGATGTACGAGCAGTACTTC	CASSHFERAMYEQYF